This TCR beta chain emerged from a study of blood T cell repertoires in COVID-19. Study background: T cells, B-cell-depleted T cells, or PBMCs supplied cDNA or gDNA.

The method was immunoSEQ multiplex PCR; TCRdb's version includes in-frame clones alone and lacks a portion of them. The sample includes approximately 150,000 clones, roughly 82% of them seen just once. Germline V gene lookup returns CDR1 SGHTA and CDR2 FQGNSA. CDR3 length equals 16 residues. V dropped 5 bases and J dropped 4; count of bases not matched to a gene: 12. Material: peripheral blood. This chain connects TRBV7-2 to TRBJ1-2; 8 nucleotides line up with TRBD1. The clonotype comes from a human donor with acute or convalescent COVID-19. The donor label of this sample is uncertain. CDR3 nucleotide sequence: TGTGCCAGCAGCACCCGACAGGGGCTAGGTGTCTATGGCTACACCTTC. Amino acids: CASSTRQGLGVYGYTF.